This T cell receptor (beta chain) was obtained from a study of control samples from healthy donors and cancer patients. The V and J ends lost 0 bases and 0 bases, in that order; junction bases with no gene match: 8. Germline lookup yields CDR1 LNHNV and CDR2 YYDKDF (reference sequence). The CDR3 has 19 residues. Here immunoSEQ multiplex PCR was the method, and the copy in TCRdb shows in-frame clones only, minus some. The repertoire holds under 200,000 clones, with 95% to 96% as singletons. This clone appeared a single time. This clonotype was sampled from a woman aged 25 to 39 in good health. The chain couples TRBV15 to TRBJ2-5; 12 nucleotides match TRBD2. Sequenced input: blood. CDR3 DNA: TGTGCCACCAGCAGAGAGACTAGCGGGAGCCTCTCGTACCAAGAGACCCAGTACTTC. As protein: CATSRETSGSLSYQETQYF. Supplemented by reference TRBV15 and TRBJ2-5, the full variable domain reads DAMVIQNPRYQVTQFGKPVTLSCSQTLNHNVMYWYQQKSSQAPKLLFHYYDKDFNNEADTPDNFQSRRPNTSFCFLDIRSPGLGDTAMYLCATSRETSGSLSYQETQYFGPGTRLLVL.